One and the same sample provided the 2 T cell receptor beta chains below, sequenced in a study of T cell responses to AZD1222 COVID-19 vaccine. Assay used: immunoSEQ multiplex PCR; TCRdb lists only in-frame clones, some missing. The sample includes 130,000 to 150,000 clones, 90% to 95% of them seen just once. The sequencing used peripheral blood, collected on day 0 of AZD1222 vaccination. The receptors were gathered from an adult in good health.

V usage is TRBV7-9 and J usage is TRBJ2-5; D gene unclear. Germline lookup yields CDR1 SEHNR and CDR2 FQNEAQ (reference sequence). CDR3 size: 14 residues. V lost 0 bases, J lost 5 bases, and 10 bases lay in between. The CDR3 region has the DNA TGTGCCAGCAGCTTAGCAGGAGTTCGGGAGACCCAGTACTTC. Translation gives CASSLAGVRETQYF.

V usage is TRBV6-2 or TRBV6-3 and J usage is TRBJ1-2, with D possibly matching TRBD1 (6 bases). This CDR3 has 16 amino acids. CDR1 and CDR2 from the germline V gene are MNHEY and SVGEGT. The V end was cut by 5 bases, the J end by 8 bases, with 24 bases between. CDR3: CASSRPGTSLIGGYTF. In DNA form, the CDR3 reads TGTGCCAGCAGTCGTCCCGGGACATCCTTGATCGGAGGCTACACCTTC.